The following is a TCR beta chain sequence with its context. The antigen remains undetermined. The CDR3 runs 14 residues. The J segment lost 4 bases and the V segment lost 4 bases, leaving 8 bases of the junction unmatched. Looked up from germline, CDR1 is SGHDT and CDR2 is YYEEEE. Researchers ran the PCR with 60 Vbeta and 13 Jbeta primers. TCRdb keeps only in-frame clones here, not all; method: immunoSEQ multiplex PCR. The top ten hold 3.3% of the sample, which has about 130,000 clones, about 71% seen once. This record belongs to a study of cytomegalovirus exposure and HLA in healthy donors. Study results and caveats: Researchers reported in a later analysis that common viral pathogens appeared linked to several top clusters. Associated with cytomegalovirus, according to the listing, were around 170 TCR beta chains. A prior analysis recorded that most TCR beta V segments were productive about 90% or about 30% of the time.

The chain links TRBV5-6 to TRBJ2-7, with TRBD1 matching over 7 bases. This clonotype originated in a woman aged 45-59 years in good health and CMV-seronegative. Specimen: PBMCs. The CDR3 DNA is TGTGCCAGCAGCCAACTGGGACAGAAATACGAGCAGTACTTC. Residues: CASSQLGQKYEQYF. Variable domain in full (rest from reference TRBV5-6 and TRBJ2-7): DAGVTQSPTHLIKTRGQQVTLRCSPKSGHDTVSWYQQALGQGPQFIFQYYEEEERQRGNFPDRFSGHQFPNYSSELNVNALLLGDSALYLCASSQLGQKYEQYFGPGTRLTVT.